A single sample is the source of the 29 T cell receptor beta chains below, sequenced in a study of blood T cell repertoires in COVID-19. TCRdb's table, derived via immunoSEQ multiplex PCR, lists solely in-frame clones and lacks some. The sample shows approximately 120,000 clones, 65% to 90% of them seen only once. The specimen was peripheral blood. The source of these receptors is an older man with active or convalescent COVID-19.

The chain employs TRBV5-4 and TRBJ2-5; 11 bases align to TRBD2. The germline V gene encodes CDR1 SGHNT and CDR2 YYREEE (reference sequence). This CDR3 region has 16 residues. The J segment lost 4 bases and the V segment lost 3 bases, leaving 8 bases of the junction unmatched. The CDR3 loop is CASSSRLAGSGETQYF. The CDR3 coding sequence is TGTGCCAGCAGCTCCAGACTAGCGGGAAGCGGAGAGACCCAGTACTTC. The full variable domain, completed using reference TRBV5-4 and TRBJ2-5, is ETGVTQSPTHLIKTRGQQVTLRCSSQSGHNTVSWYQQALGQGPQFIFQYYREEENGRGNFPPRFSGLQFPNYSSELNVNALELDDSALYLCASSSRLAGSGETQYFGPGTRLLVL.

The chain employs TRBV7-6 and TRBJ1-2; TRBD1 is a possible D gene (6 bases). The CDR3 runs to 15 residues. V was cut by 7 bases and J by 3 bases, with 18 bases left in between. CDR1 SGHVS and CDR2 FNYEAQ come from the germline V gene. As DNA, the CDR3 is TGTGCCAGCACCCCCCTCCCAGGGGCTGACTATGGCTACACCTTC. It specifies CASTPLPGADYGYTF.

The chain is built from TRBV6-5 and TRBJ2-1, with 11 nucleotides matching TRBD2. The CDR3 has 15 residues. Trimming at V came to 6 bases and at J to 6 bases, leaving 7 bases not matched to a gene. Germline-derived CDR1 and CDR2 are MNHEY and SVGAGI. The CDR3, as DNA: TGTGCCAGCAGAATCGTAGCGGGAGGGCCCAATGAGCAGTTCTTC. As protein: CASRIVAGGPNEQFF.

The chain couples TRBV28 to TRBJ1-1; TRBD1 might be the D (5 bases). The ends were cut back, 10 bases at V and 4 bases at J, with 19 bases in the middle. The CDR3 has 14 amino acids. Germline CDR1 MDHEN, CDR2 SYDVKM. CDR3 sequence: CATEFGGMVTEAFF. The CDR3, as DNA: TGTGCCACCGAGTTCGGGGGGATGGTCACTGAAGCTTTCTTT.

This clone has just a few counts. The J gene is TRBJ1-4, the V gene TRBV19, with D hard to call. Per germline, CDR1 LNHDA and CDR2 SQIVND (reference sequence). The CDR3 extends over 12 amino acids. V was cut by 2 bases and J by 7 bases, with 5 bases left in between. CDR3 amino acids: CASSIRGEKLFF. The CDR3 DNA sequence: TGTGCCAGTAGTATAAGAGGTGAAAAACTGTTTTTT.

This sequence joins TRBV28 and TRBJ2-7; unclear D gene. The V and J ends lost 6 bases and 0 bases respectively, with 21 bases between them. Germline V gives CDR1 MDHEN, CDR2 SYDVKM. CDR3 length: 17 amino acids. The CDR3 loop is CASSRPESNRISYEQYF. For the CDR3, the DNA is TGTGCCAGCAGCCGTCCCGAGAGCAATCGAATCTCCTACGAGCAGTACTTC.

This sequence joins TRBV6-5 and TRBJ1-5; a weak D match, TRBD1 (5 bases). Germline CDR1 and CDR2: MNHEY and SVGAGI. The CDR3 extends over 14 amino acids. Trimming removed 5 bases from V and 5 bases from J, with 13 bases in between. CDR3 amino acids: CASSLGGAYQPQHF. As DNA, the CDR3 is TGTGCCAGCAGTCTCGGGGGAGCCTATCAGCCCCAGCATTTT.

Here the CDR3 reads CASYGSGNTEAFF. The CDR3 bases are TGCGCCAGCTACGGATCGGGTAACACTGAAGCTTTCTTT. The V gene is TRBV5-1, the J gene TRBJ1-1, with D hard to call. CDR3 length: 13 amino acids. The germline gives CDR1 SGHRS, CDR2 YFSETQ. V was cut by 7 bases and J by 2 bases, with 12 bases left in between.

The rearrangement uses TRBV5-1 and TRBJ1-1; D not resolved. CDR1 and CDR2 (germline): SGHRS, YFSETQ. The CDR3 sequence is 16 residues long. V lost 3 bases and J lost 1, with 16 bases in between. CDR3 amino acids: CASSSTHTAGNTEAFF. Written as DNA, the CDR3 is TGCGCCAGCAGCTCCACCCACACGGCGGGGAACACTGAAGCTTTCTTT.

The count of this clone is one. The chain combines TRBV29-1 with TRBJ2-1, with 9 positions matching TRBD1. The CDR3 totals 15 residues. Trimming cost V 2 bases and J 1 base; bases outside gene matches: 3. Germline V CDR1 and CDR2: SQVTM, ANQGSEA. CDR3 amino acids: CSVELGTGSYNEQFF. CDR3 in DNA: TGCAGCGTTGAATTAGGGACAGGGTCCTACAATGAGCAGTTCTTC.

This rearrangement joins TRBV10-1 to TRBJ2-1; 9 nucleotides align to TRBD1. Germline assignment: CDR1 WNHNN and CDR2 SYGVQD (reference sequence). The length of the CDR3 is 13 residues. V shed 9 bases and J 6 bases; nucleotides not matched to a gene: 6. CDR3 in DNA: TGCGCCAGGCCGACAGGGGGGTGCAATGAGCAGTTCTTC. Encoded protein: CARPTGGCNEQFF.

This clone was recorded many times. The chain has TRBV5-4 and TRBJ1-1, with a possible D match to TRBD1 (6 bases). CDR3 length: 14 residues. The germline gives CDR1 SGHNT, CDR2 YYREEE (reference sequence). Deletions cut 0 bases from V and 2 bases from J, with 8 bases between. DNA of the CDR3: TGTGCCAGCAGCTTGGCAGGGGATAACACTGAAGCTTTCTTT. Translated, it gives CASSLAGDNTEAFF.

The rearrangement joins TRBV30 to TRBJ1-4; 10 bases line up with TRBD1. The V segment lost 2 bases and the J segment 1 base; nucleotides outside the gene matches: 4. Per the germline V gene, CDR1 is GTSNPN and CDR2 is SVGIG (reference sequence). The CDR3 is 16 residues long. CDR3 sequence (DNA): TGTGCCTGGAGTCCGGACAGGGGGTTAACTAATGAAAAACTGTTTTTT. Translated: CAWSPDRGLTNEKLFF.

The rearrangement links TRBV7-2 to TRBJ2-1, with 7 bases aligning to TRBD1. This CDR3 spans 15 amino acids. The J segment lost 2 bases and the V segment lost 5 bases, leaving 6 bases of the junction unmatched. CDR1 SGHTA and CDR2 FQGNSA come from the germline V gene. CDR3 coding DNA: TGTGCCAGCAGCCCGGGGACAGACCCCTACAATGAGCAGTTCTTC. Translation: CASSPGTDPYNEQFF.

The chain recombines TRBV5-6 with TRBJ2-1; 7 bases line up with TRBD1. CDR1 is SGHDT, CDR2 YYEEEE, per germline. The CDR3 runs 12 residues. V shed 7 bases and J 6 bases; nucleotides not matched to a gene: 4. The CDR3 loop is CASLTGVNEQFF. The DNA for the CDR3 is TGTGCCAGCCTCACAGGGGTCAATGAGCAGTTCTTC.

This chain links TRBV12-5 with TRBJ1-5; TRBD1 might be the D (5 bases). Germline V CDR1 and CDR2: LGHNT, FRNRAP. The CDR3 loop spans 13 amino acids. V lost 1 base to trimming and J lost 7 bases, with 8 bases between them. CDR3 in amino acids: CASGLEGRQPQHF. The CDR3 bases are TGTGCTAGTGGTTTGGAGGGGAGGCAGCCCCAGCATTTT.

This clone has only a few counts. This chain uses TRBV6-2 or TRBV6-3 with TRBJ2-7, with a possible D match to TRBD1 (5 bases). The CDR3 runs to 14 residues. Germline assignment: CDR1 MNHEY and CDR2 SVGEGT. Trimming took 2 bases from V and 0 from J, leaving 8 bases between them. The CDR3 reads CASSYLGASYEQYF. The CDR3, as DNA: TGTGCCAGCAGTTACCTAGGGGCCTCCTACGAGCAGTACTTC.

The rearrangement uses TRBV5-6 and TRBJ2-7; 10 bases map to TRBD2. V shed 4 bases and J 6 bases; nucleotides not matched to a gene: 10. The germline V gene has CDR1 SGHDT and CDR2 YYEEEE. This CDR3 spans 15 amino acids. This CDR3 reads CASSGDGGLAAEQYF. The CDR3 bases are TGTGCCAGCAGCGGTGATGGTGGACTAGCGGCCGAGCAGTACTTC.

The genes are TRBV7-7 and TRBJ2-5; TRBD1 agrees at 7 bases. Germline CDR1 is SSHAT and CDR2 is FNYEAQ (reference sequence). Trimming took 5 bases from V and 1 from J; bases not matched to a gene: 4. CDR3 length: 14 residues. The CDR3 region has the DNA TGTGCCAGCAGCCAAGGACAGGTCCAAGAGACCCAGTACTTC. Amino acid sequence: CASSQGQVQETQYF.

The chain joins TRBV5-5 to TRBJ2-3; TRBD2 aligns across 13 bases. The length of the CDR3 is 16 residues. The V segment lost 4 bases and the J segment 4 bases; nucleotides outside the gene matches: 6. CDR1 SGHKS and CDR2 YYEKEE come from the germline V gene (reference sequence). The chain's CDR3 is CASSPWTSGSADTQYF. CDR3 sequence (DNA): TGTGCCAGCAGCCCATGGACTAGCGGGAGCGCAGATACGCAGTATTTT.

V is TRBV4-2 and J is TRBJ1-2; TRBD1 matches 10 bases. Looked up from germline, CDR1 is LGHNA and CDR2 is YNFKEQ. V trimming: 9 bases; J trimming: 3 bases; junction bases outside the gene matches: 4. The CDR3 covers 13 residues. DNA for the CDR3: TGTGCCAGTACCGGGACAGGGGACTATGGCTACACCTTC. Translation: CASTGTGDYGYTF.

The sample holds a few counts of this clone. V and J are TRBV7-9 and TRBJ2-7; D gene ambiguous. Germline assignment: CDR1 SEHNR and CDR2 FQNEAQ (reference sequence). V gave up 0 bases and J gave up 5 bases, with 5 bases separating them. The CDR3 extends over 12 amino acids. CDR3 coding DNA: TGTGCCAGCAGCTTAGCACGGGACGAGCAGTACTTC. Translating gives CASSLARDEQYF.

This chain links TRBV19 with TRBJ2-7; 7 bases map to TRBD1. The germline V gene encodes CDR1 LNHDA and CDR2 SQIVND (reference sequence). Losses at the gene ends were 2 bases for V and 2 bases for J; bases not matched to a gene: 12. This CDR3 contains 17 residues. The CDR3 loop is CASSIRSGRGNPYEQYF. For the CDR3, the DNA is TGTGCCAGTAGTATACGGTCCGGCAGGGGGAACCCCTACGAGCAGTACTTC.

The rearrangement uses TRBV7-9 and TRBJ2-5; 9 bases align to TRBD2. Unmatched junction bases numbered 17, after V lost 5 bases and J lost 1 base. This CDR3 region has 19 residues. Germline V gene data show CDR1 as SEHNR and CDR2 as FQNEAQ (reference sequence). CDR3 amino acids: CASSPERGAGGNIQETQYF. DNA of the CDR3: TGTGCCAGCAGCCCCGAGAGGGGAGCGGGGGGCAATATCCAAGAGACCCAGTACTTC. The variable domain in full, with the rest retrieved from reference TRBV7-9 and TRBJ2-5, is DTGVSQNPRHKITKRGQNVTFRCDPISEHNRLYWYRQTLGQGPEFLTYFQNEAQLEKSRLLSDRFSAERPKGSFSTLEIQRTEQGDSAMYLCASSPERGAGGNIQETQYFGPGTRLLVL.

The chain is built from TRBV19 and TRBJ1-2; the match to TRBD1 covers 9 bases. CDR3 length: 14 residues. The germline gives CDR1 LNHDA, CDR2 SQIVND (reference sequence). V lost 8 bases to trimming and J lost 8 bases; unmatched junction nucleotides: 12. CDR3: CASSPTGGARGYTF. DNA for the CDR3: TGTGCCAGTTCTCCTACAGGGGGCGCGAGGGGCTACACCTTC.

This rearrangement joins TRBV25-1 to TRBJ1-2, with a weak D call TRBD1 (5 bases). The length of the CDR3 is 13 residues. Trimming cost V 2 bases and J 8 bases, with 12 bases left between them. From germline, CDR1 is MGHDK and CDR2 SYGVNS. The CDR3 reads CASSERGSGGYTF. In DNA, the CDR3 is TGTGCCAGCAGTGAAAGGGGTTCTGGAGGCTACACCTTC.

The chain combines TRBV19 with TRBJ2-4; 12 nucleotides line up with TRBD2. Trimming removed 6 bases from V and 6 bases from J; junction bases left unmatched: 9. Per the germline V gene, CDR1 is LNHDA and CDR2 is SQIVND (reference sequence). This CDR3 has 16 amino acids. CDR3 nucleotide sequence: TGTGCCAGTAGGAGACTAGCGGGAGTGTACGGAAACATTCAGTACTTC. It translates to CASRRLAGVYGNIQYF.

This sequence joins TRBV27 and TRBJ2-1, with a tentative D call TRBD1 (5 bases). The V gene lost 8 bases and the J gene lost 7 bases, with 15 bases spanning the gap. Germline assignment: CDR1 MNHEY and CDR2 SMNVEV (reference sequence). The CDR3 consists of 13 residues. Here the CDR3 reads CASGAGLRNEQFF. The CDR3 region has the DNA TGTGCCAGCGGGGCTGGGCTAAGGAATGAGCAGTTCTTC.

This chain joins TRBV19 and TRBJ1-5, with D perhaps TRBD1 (6 bases). V was shortened by 3 bases and J by 2 bases, with 20 bases between the two germline ends. This CDR3 has 18 residues. Germline CDR1 reads LNHDA; CDR2 reads SQIVND (reference sequence). The CDR3 loop reads CASSMRPLGGAGNQPQHF. DNA of the CDR3: TGTGCCAGTAGTATGCGTCCTCTTGGGGGCGCGGGCAATCAGCCCCAGCATTTT.